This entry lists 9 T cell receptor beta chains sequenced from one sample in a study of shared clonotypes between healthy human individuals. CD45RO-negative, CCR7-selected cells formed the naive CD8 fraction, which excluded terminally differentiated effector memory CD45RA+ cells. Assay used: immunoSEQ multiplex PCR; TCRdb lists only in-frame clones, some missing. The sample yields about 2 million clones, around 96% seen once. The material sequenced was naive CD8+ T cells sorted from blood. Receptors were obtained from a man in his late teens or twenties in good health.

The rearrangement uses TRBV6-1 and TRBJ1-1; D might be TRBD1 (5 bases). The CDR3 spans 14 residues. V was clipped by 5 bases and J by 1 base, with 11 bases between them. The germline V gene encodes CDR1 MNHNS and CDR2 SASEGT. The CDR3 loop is CASSIRTTNTEAFF. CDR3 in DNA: TGTGCCAGCAGTATTAGGACAACGAACACTGAAGCTTTCTTT.

As DNA, the CDR3 is TGTGCCAGCAGTGAAGTGTCTAGCGGGAGATGGGAAGAGACCCAGTACTTC. This sequence encodes CASSEVSSGRWEETQYF. The chain employs TRBV6-1 and TRBJ2-5; 10 nucleotides agree with TRBD2. The length of the CDR3 is 17 residues. Germline CDR1 reads MNHNS; CDR2 reads SASEGT. V lost 1 base to trimming and J lost 3 bases; unmatched junction nucleotides: 8.

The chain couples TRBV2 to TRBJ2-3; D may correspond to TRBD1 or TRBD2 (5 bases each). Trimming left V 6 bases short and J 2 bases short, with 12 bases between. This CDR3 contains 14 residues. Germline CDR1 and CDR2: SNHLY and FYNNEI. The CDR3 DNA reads TGTGCCAGCAGCATACTGGGACCCACAGATACGCAGTATTTT. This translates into CASSILGPTDTQYF.

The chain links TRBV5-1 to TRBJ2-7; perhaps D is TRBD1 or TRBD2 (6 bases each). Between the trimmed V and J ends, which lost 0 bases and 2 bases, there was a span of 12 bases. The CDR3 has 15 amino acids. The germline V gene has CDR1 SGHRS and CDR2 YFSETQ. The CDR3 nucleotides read TGCGCCAGCAGCTTGGTTGGGGGGCAGACCTACGAGCAGTACTTC. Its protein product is CASSLVGGQTYEQYF.

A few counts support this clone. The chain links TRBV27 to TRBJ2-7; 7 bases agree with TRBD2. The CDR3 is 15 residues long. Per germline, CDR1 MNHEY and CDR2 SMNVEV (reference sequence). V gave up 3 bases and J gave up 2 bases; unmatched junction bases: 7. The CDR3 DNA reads TGTGCCAGCAGTTTTCCCGGGACTACGACCTACGAGCAGTACTTC. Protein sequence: CASSFPGTTTYEQYF.

CDR3 residues: CASSPRQGFPEAFF. CDR3 DNA: TGTGCCAGCAGCCCAAGACAGGGGTTCCCTGAAGCTTTCTTT. V usage is TRBV13 and J usage is TRBJ1-1; 8 bases are a match to TRBD1. Per germline, CDR1 PRHDT and CDR2 FYEKMQ (reference sequence). This CDR3 spans 14 amino acids. The V segment lost 5 bases and the J segment 6 bases; nucleotides outside the gene matches: 8.

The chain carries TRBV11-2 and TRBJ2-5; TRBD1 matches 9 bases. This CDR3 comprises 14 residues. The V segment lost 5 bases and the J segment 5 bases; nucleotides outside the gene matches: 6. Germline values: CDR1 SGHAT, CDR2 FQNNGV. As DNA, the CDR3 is TGTGCCAGCAGCCCCGGGACAGGGTTGGAGACCCAGTACTTC. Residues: CASSPGTGLETQYF.

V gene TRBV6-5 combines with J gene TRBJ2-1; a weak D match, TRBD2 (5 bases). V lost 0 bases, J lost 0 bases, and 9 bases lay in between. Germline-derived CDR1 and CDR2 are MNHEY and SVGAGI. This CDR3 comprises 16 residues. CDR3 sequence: CASSYSRVSSYNEQFF. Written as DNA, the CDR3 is TGTGCCAGCAGTTACTCGAGGGTCAGCTCCTACAATGAGCAGTTCTTC.

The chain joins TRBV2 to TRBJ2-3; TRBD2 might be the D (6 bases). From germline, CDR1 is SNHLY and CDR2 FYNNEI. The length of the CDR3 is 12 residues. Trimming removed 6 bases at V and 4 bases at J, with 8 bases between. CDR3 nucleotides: TGTGCCAGCAGCTGGGGGGCAGATACGCAGTATTTT. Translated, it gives CASSWGADTQYF. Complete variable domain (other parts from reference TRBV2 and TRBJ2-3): EPEVTQTPSHQVTQMGQEVILRCVPISNHLYFYWYRQILGQKVEFLVSFYNNEISEKSEIFDDQFSVERPDGSNFTLKIRSTKLEDSAMYFCASSWGADTQYFGPGTRLTVL.